This TCR beta chain was documented in a study of cytomegalovirus exposure and HLA in healthy donors. Findings and limits, study-wide: Associated with cytomegalovirus, according to the listing, were 150 to 200 TCR beta chains. According to a later analysis, TCR clusters from the first cohort tended to co-occur in the 100 to 150 validation repertoires. Published work reported that the classifier diagnosed cytomegalovirus status with high specificity and sensitivity. Three of the chains that were CMV-associated were confirmed in vitro to be specific for CMV antigens.

Regarding this clone: Its antigen is still unknown.

CDR1 is MGHDK and CDR2 is SYGVNS in the germline V gene. CDR3 length: 17 residues. Trimming at V came to 3 bases and at J to 2 bases, leaving 7 bases not matched to a gene. Sequencing was performed with immunoSEQ multiplex PCR; in TCRdb, only in-frame clones are kept and a portion is missing. The repertoire holds 150,000 to 200,000 clones, with 84% as singletons. The V call is TRBV25-1, the J call TRBJ2-3; 11 bases line up with TRBD2. The sample taken for sequencing was PBMCs. The receptor comes from a man in his late teens or twenties in good health and CMV-seropositive. DNA of the CDR3: TGTGCCAGCAGTGATTCCGGGACTAGCGGTCTCACAGATACGCAGTATTTT. Translating it yields CASSDSGTSGLTDTQYF.